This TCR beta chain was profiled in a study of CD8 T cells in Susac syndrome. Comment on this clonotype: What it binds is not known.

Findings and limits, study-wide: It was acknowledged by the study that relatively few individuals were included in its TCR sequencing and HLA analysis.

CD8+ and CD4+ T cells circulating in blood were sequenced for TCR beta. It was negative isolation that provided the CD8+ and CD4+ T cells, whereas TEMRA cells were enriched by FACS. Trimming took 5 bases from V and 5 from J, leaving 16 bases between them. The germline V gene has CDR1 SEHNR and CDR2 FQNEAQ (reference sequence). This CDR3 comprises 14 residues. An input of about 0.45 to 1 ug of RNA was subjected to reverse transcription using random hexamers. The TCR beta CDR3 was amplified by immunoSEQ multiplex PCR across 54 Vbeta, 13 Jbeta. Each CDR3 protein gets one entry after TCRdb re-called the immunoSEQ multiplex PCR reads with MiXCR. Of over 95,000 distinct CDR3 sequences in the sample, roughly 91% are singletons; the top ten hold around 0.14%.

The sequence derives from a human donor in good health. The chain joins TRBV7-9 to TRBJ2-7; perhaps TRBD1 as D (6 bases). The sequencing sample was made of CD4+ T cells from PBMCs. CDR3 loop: CASSPGQSLNEQYF. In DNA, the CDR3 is TGTGCCAGCAGCCCTGGACAGTCTTTGAACGAGCAGTACTTC.